This TCR beta chain originates from a study of brain T cells in children with intractable seizures. Study results and caveats: Clones missing pre-surgery may reflect undersampling of that blood sample. Patients' HCMV serostatus was unknown; virus specificity rests on CDR3 similarity alone.

Profiling relied on immunoSEQ multiplex PCR, and the TCRdb table lists in-frame clones only, not all of them. The sample lists 110,000 or so clones, 94% occurring once. The CDR3 extends over 15 amino acids. The germline CDR1 and CDR2 sequences are SGHTA and FQGNSA. Trimming removed 3 bases from V and 4 bases from J; junction bases left unmatched: 4. Surgery cases with the highest brain T cell transcript signatures were chosen for sequencing. In this sample, this clone turned up once. The antigen remains unidentified. The sequence came from a boy younger than two with hemimegalencephaly and intractable seizures. The V call is TRBV7-2, the J call TRBJ2-1; 9 positions match TRBD2. Sequenced here: peripheral blood, sampled at surgery. The CDR3 sequence is CASSLIAGVYNEQFF. The CDR3 bases are TGTGCCAGCAGCTTGATAGCGGGAGTATACAATGAGCAGTTCTTC.